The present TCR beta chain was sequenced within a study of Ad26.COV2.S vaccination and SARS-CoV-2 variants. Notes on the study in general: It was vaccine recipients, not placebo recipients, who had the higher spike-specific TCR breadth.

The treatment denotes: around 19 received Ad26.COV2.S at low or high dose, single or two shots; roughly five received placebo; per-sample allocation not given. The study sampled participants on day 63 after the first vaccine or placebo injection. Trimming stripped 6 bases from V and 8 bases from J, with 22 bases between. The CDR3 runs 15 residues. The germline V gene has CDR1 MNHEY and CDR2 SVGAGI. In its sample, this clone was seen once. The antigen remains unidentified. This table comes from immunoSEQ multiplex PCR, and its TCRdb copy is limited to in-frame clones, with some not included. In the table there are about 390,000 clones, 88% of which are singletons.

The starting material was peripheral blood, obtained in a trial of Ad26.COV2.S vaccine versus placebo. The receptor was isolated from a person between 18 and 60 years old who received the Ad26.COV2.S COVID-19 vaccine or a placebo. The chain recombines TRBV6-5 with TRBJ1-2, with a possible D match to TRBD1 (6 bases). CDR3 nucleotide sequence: TGTGCCAGCAGCATTATACAGGGAAGCCCAGACGGCTACACCTTC. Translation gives CASSIIQGSPDGYTF.